This record covers a single T cell receptor (beta chain). This CDR3 is built from 13 residues. With 3 bases removed from V and 3 bases from J, the gap between germline ends came to 9 bases. The germline V gene has CDR1 MDHEN and CDR2 SYDVKM. The entry originates in a study of cytomegalovirus exposure and HLA in healthy donors. Both 60 Vbeta primers and 13 Jbeta primers went into the PCR. Profiling relied on immunoSEQ multiplex PCR, and the TCRdb table lists in-frame clones only, not all of them. The sample yields 150,000 or so clones, 80% seen once. The sample consisted of PBMCs. This chain uses TRBV28 with TRBJ2-7, with a possible D match to TRBD1 (6 bases). This sequence was found in a man in his fifties or sixties in good health and CMV-seronegative. CDR3 bases: TGTGCCAGCAGTTTTGGCAGGGGCTACGAGCAGTACTTC. Protein sequence: CASSFGRGYEQYF.